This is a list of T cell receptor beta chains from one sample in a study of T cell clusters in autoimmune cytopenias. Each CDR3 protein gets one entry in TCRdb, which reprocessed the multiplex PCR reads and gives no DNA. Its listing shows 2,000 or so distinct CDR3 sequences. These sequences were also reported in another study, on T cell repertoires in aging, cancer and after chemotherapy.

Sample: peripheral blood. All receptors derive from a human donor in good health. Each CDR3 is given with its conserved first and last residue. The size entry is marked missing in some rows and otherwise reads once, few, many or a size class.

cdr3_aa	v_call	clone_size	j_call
CASSLGPTDTQYF	TRBV27	medium-sized	TRBJ2-3
CASSLRGAGANVLTF	TRBV7-6	medium-sized	TRBJ2-6
CASSLGVRDRTNYGYTF	TRBV7-9	medium-sized	TRBJ1-2
CASSTRQGARSQETQYF	TRBV7-6	medium-sized	TRBJ2-5
CAWTGGNTEAFF	TRBV30	.	TRBJ1-1
CASSPHPGYTEAFF	TRBV27	medium-sized	TRBJ1-1
CASSPWDSSSGNTIYF	TRBV18	medium-sized	TRBJ1-3
CASRGPYEQYF	TRBV6-5	medium-sized	TRBJ2-7
CAWSGDRSGEQYF	TRBV30	medium-sized	TRBJ2-7
CASSALDRITEAFF	TRBV6-1	medium-sized	TRBJ1-1
CASSLQGGNYGYTF	TRBV27	large	TRBJ1-2
CASRMDRGLNSPLHF	TRBV19	large	TRBJ1-6
CATSGERPPQHF	TRBV15	medium-sized	TRBJ1-5
CSARDVASGDTGELFF	TRBV20-1	.	TRBJ2-2
CSVARGWDTQYF	TRBV29-1	large	TRBJ2-3
CASSGRNGDTQYF	TRBV19	large	TRBJ2-3
CSAGPLGGTEAFF	TRBV20-1	.	TRBJ1-1
CASSPGTISASYNEQFF	TRBV18	medium-sized	TRBJ2-1
CAWSPLSEKLFF	TRBV30	medium-sized	TRBJ1-4
CASSQDLAGWGYGYTF	TRBV4-3	.	TRBJ1-2
CSAGTAETQYF	TRBV20-1	.	TRBJ2-5
CASSYQGILYEQYF	TRBV6-5	medium-sized	TRBJ2-7
CASRGLDFYNEQFF	TRBV6-2/TRBV6-3	medium-sized	TRBJ2-1
CAISESVRGKAYEQYF	TRBV10-3	medium-sized	TRBJ2-7
CASSSRDSNTGELFF	TRBV11-1	.	TRBJ2-2
CASSTGPTDTQYF	TRBV6-4	.	TRBJ2-3